The rows below give T cell receptor beta chains drawn from one sample of a study of spatial heterogeneity in lung cancer. TCRdb re-called the 5' RACE reads through MiXCR, storing one row per CDR3 protein. The table lists about 20,000 distinct CDR3 sequences, about 15% of them singletons, with 25% to 40% in the top ten. The source material was lung tumor tissue, sampled at surgery. The receptors originated from a female donor with early-stage non-small cell lung cancer. CDR3s include the opening cysteine and the closing phenylalanine or tryptophan. A D gene is named only where the DNA matches it firmly. Not every row has a clone size; where given, it reads once, few, many or a size class.

clone_size j_call d_call v_call cdr3_aa cdr3_nt
few TRBJ2-1 . TRBV7-3 CASSSVGLPANEQFF TGTGCCAGCAGCTCGGTGGGACTGCCGGCCAATGAGCAGTTCTTC
many TRBJ1-1 . TRBV6-1 CASRVTFRGDEAFF TGTGCCAGCAGAGTAACGTTCCGGGGGGATGAAGCTTTCTTT
many TRBJ2-1 TRBD1 TRBV7-8 CASTLQGGEQFF TGTGCCAGCACCCTACAGGGGGGTGAGCAGTTCTTC
many TRBJ2-3 TRBD2 TRBV9 CASSSRLATSTDTQYF TGTGCCAGCAGCTCGCGACTAGCGACAAGCACAGATACGCAGTATTTT
many TRBJ2-5 TRBD1 TRBV24-1 CATSETTGWGTQYF TGTGCCACCAGTGAAACGACAGGGTGGGGGACCCAGTACTTC
. TRBJ2-1 . TRBV5-1 CASSLRDRGINEQFF TGCGCCAGCAGCTTGAGAGATAGAGGAATCAATGAGCAGTTCTTC
few TRBJ2-2 TRBD2 TRBV27 CASSFLGGRATGELFF TGTGCCAGCAGTTTTTTGGGCGGGAGGGCCACCGGGGAGCTGTTTTTT
few TRBJ2-1 . TRBV28 CASSLRVEQFF TGTGCCAGCAGTCTTAGGGTTGAGCAGTTCTTC
. TRBJ2-3 TRBD1 TRBV2 CASSEALQWDRPFDTQYF TGTGCCAGCAGTGAAGCGCTTCAGTGGGACAGACCTTTCGATACGCAGTATTTT
many TRBJ2-3 TRBD2 TRBV20-1 CSAAGLAGVYTDTQYF TGCAGTGCGGCGGGACTAGCGGGAGTGTACACAGATACGCAGTATTTT
many TRBJ2-7 . TRBV12-3/TRBV12-4 CASRRGPIDEQYF TGTGCCAGCAGGCGAGGGCCGATAGACGAGCAGTACTTC
. TRBJ2-7 TRBD1 TRBV20-1 CSASPRTGRDEQYF TGCAGTGCTAGCCCCAGGACAGGGCGGGACGAGCAGTACTTC
. TRBJ2-7 . TRBV12-3/TRBV12-4 CASSYTGILSEQYF TGTGCCAGCAGTTACACAGGGATCTTATCCGAGCAGTACTTC
many TRBJ2-7 TRBD2 TRBV10-3 CAISETGRIYEQYF TGTGCCATCAGTGAGACCGGGAGGATCTACGAGCAGTACTTC
many TRBJ2-7 . TRBV6-1 CASTQEQGYEQYF TGTGCCAGCACCCAAGAGCAGGGTTACGAGCAGTACTTC
many TRBJ2-1 TRBD2 TRBV10-3 CAMRESGGIHNEQFF TGTGCCATGAGGGAGAGCGGGGGGATACACAATGAGCAGTTCTTC
few TRBJ2-3 TRBD2 TRBV24-1 CATSLGGTDTQYF TGTGCCACCAGCCTGGGGGGGACAGATACGCAGTATTTT
. TRBJ2-2 . TRBV27 CASSLWGGRVPGELFF TGTGCCAGCAGTTTATGGGGGGGCAGAGTTCCCGGGGAGCTGTTTTTT
few TRBJ2-5 TRBD2 TRBV20-1 CSARTPGLAGVETQYF TGCAGTGCTAGAACCCCTGGGCTAGCGGGAGTAGAGACCCAGTACTTC
. TRBJ2-7 . TRBV25-1 CASSGSEGKLSEQYF TGTGCCAGCAGTGGGTCGGAGGGCAAACTCTCCGAGCAGTACTTC
many TRBJ2-5 . TRBV7-2 CASSSPAPEETQYF TGTGCCAGCAGCTCTCCCGCCCCGGAAGAGACCCAGTACTTC
many TRBJ2-1 TRBD2 TRBV9 CASSHPTSGASYNEQFF TGTGCCAGCAGTCACCCTACTAGCGGAGCCTCCTACAATGAGCAGTTCTTC
once TRBJ2-7 . TRBV5-1 CASSPYKGQYEQYF TGCGCCAGCAGCCCGTACAAAGGCCAGTACGAGCAGTACTTC
few TRBJ2-7 . TRBV30 CAWSDFYEQYF TGTGCCTGGAGTGACTTCTACGAGCAGTACTTC
. TRBJ2-5 . TRBV15 CAIGVEETQYF TGTGCCATAGGTGTAGAAGAGACCCAGTACTTC
. TRBJ1-5 . TRBV7-8 CASSSRGSFNQPQHF TGTGCCAGCAGCTCTAGAGGCTCGTTCAATCAGCCCCAGCATTTT
. TRBJ2-1 TRBD2 TRBV5-1 CASSLELAGDSNEQFF TGCGCCAGCAGCTTGGAGTTAGCGGGAGATTCCAATGAGCAGTTCTTC
many TRBJ2-5 TRBD1 TRBV27 CASSFQGQGARETQYF TGTGCCAGCAGTTTTCAGGGGCAGGGGGCGCGGGAGACCCAGTACTTC
many TRBJ2-7 TRBD1 TRBV27 CASTPRGRLYEQYF TGTGCCAGCACTCCGAGGGGGCGCTTGTACGAGCAGTACTTC
medium-sized TRBJ2-6 . TRBV29-1 CSVARDVDSGANVLTF TGCAGCGTTGCAAGAGACGTAGACTCTGGGGCCAACGTCCTGACTTTC
medium-sized TRBJ2-7 . TRBV28 CASSLVGTYEQYF TGTGCCAGCAGTTTAGTCGGGACCTACGAGCAGTACTTC
many TRBJ2-1 . TRBV7-9 CASSLGGLGRRRDNEQFF TGTGCCAGCAGCTTAGGGGGGCTTGGGCGCCGGAGGGATAATGAGCAGTTCTTC
medium-sized TRBJ1-5 . TRBV20-1 CSAAGGRSNQPQHF TGCAGTGCGGCGGGGGGGCGTAGCAATCAGCCCCAGCATTTT
few TRBJ2-6 . TRBV4-1 CASSQHREAAGANVLTF TGCGCCAGCAGCCAACACAGGGAGGCTGCTGGGGCCAACGTCCTGACTTTC
. TRBJ2-3 . TRBV19 CASSIGGDADTQYF TGTGCCAGTAGTATAGGAGGGGACGCAGATACGCAGTATTTT
many TRBJ2-1 TRBD2 TRBV9 CATDPVLSGSPNEQFF TGTGCCACCGATCCCGTCCTTAGCGGGTCGCCCAATGAGCAGTTCTTC
few TRBJ2-5 TRBD2 TRBV28 CASSDPAGVKGGETQYF TGTGCCAGCAGTGATCCAGCGGGAGTAAAAGGTGGTGAGACCCAGTACTTC
few TRBJ2-3 . TRBV6-2/TRBV6-3 CASSRYRVGDTQYF TGTGCCAGCAGCCGTTACAGGGTCGGAGATACGCAGTATTTT
few TRBJ2-5 TRBD2 TRBV13 CASKPGTSGVKVQETQYF TGTGCCAGCAAGCCCGGGACTAGCGGGGTTAAAGTACAAGAGACCCAGTACTTC
medium-sized TRBJ2-7 . TRBV2 CASSESGPPFKQYF TGTGCCAGCAGTGAATCGGGACCTCCTTTCAAGCAGTACTTC
few TRBJ2-1 . TRBV13 CASSLGPLYNEQFF TGTGCCAGCAGCTTAGGACCCTTATACAATGAGCAGTTCTTC
few TRBJ2-3 TRBD2 TRBV18 CASSPSSGPTTYTDTQYF TGTGCCAGCTCACCATCTAGCGGCCCTACAACCTACACAGATACGCAGTATTTT
few TRBJ2-6 . TRBV5-1 CASSLEAVYRVAGANVLTF TGCGCCAGCAGCTTGGAGGCGGTCTACAGGGTCGCTGGGGCCAACGTCCTGACTTTC
few TRBJ2-7 TRBD1 TRBV4-1 CASSPRDRGPYEQYF TGCGCCAGCAGCCCCCGGGACAGGGGACCCTACGAGCAGTACTTC
few TRBJ2-7 . TRBV10-3 CAISESRGRSDEQYF TGTGCCATCAGTGAGTCACGGGGACGGTCAGACGAGCAGTACTTC
. TRBJ2-7 TRBD2 TRBV6-2/TRBV6-3 CASSYRLGFAGGTYEQYF TGTGCCAGCAGTTACCGACTAGGGTTTGCGGGAGGAACCTACGAGCAGTACTTC
many TRBJ2-3 . TRBV29-1 CSADSTDTQYF TGCAGCGCCGACAGCACAGATACGCAGTATTTT
. TRBJ2-3 . TRBV5-1 CASRRDYRTDTQYF TGCGCCAGCAGACGCGACTACCGCACAGATACGCAGTATTTT
few TRBJ2-5 TRBD1 TRBV7-3 CASSRDRDETQYF TGTGCCAGCAGCCGGGACAGGGATGAGACCCAGTACTTC
. TRBJ2-4 TRBD2 TRBV7-2 CASSLRGLAGGRGIQYF TGTGCCAGCAGCTTAAGGGGACTAGCGGGAGGGCGAGGCATTCAGTACTTC
. TRBJ2-1 . TRBV29-1 CSVVTNNEQFF TGCAGCGTTGTGACCAACAATGAGCAGTTCTTC
many TRBJ1-1 TRBD1 TRBV4-2 CASSIYRGSHTEAFF TGTGCCAGCAGCATATACAGGGGATCACACACTGAAGCTTTCTTT